Below are 30 T cell receptor beta chains sequenced from a single sample in a study of identical twins (dated by TCRdb to about 2016). Library preparation was by 5' RACE. TCRdb lists the instrument as Illumina HiSeq 2000. TCRdb reran the public reads through fastp at Q25 and MiXCR, keeping productive beta chains. Merged by CDR3 protein, the rows form single entries marked with the most common genes and DNA. In this sample the table shows hundreds of thousands of distinct CDR3 sequences, 9% to 15% of which occur a single time. The ten largest make up around 7.2% of the sample. These data were also reused for a study on yellow fever vaccine responses in identical twins.

Sequencing was performed on CD8+ T cells sorted from blood. The receptors stem from a young woman in good health.

The V gene is TRBV9, the J gene TRBJ2-2; 8 bases fit TRBD2. From germline, CDR1 is SGDLS and CDR2 YYNGEE. V lost 0 bases, J lost 0 bases, and 4 bases stayed unmatched. This CDR3 region has 17 residues. CDR3: CASSVGGAGANTGELFF. As DNA, the CDR3 is TGTGCCAGCAGCGTAGGGGGAGCGGGGGCGAACACCGGGGAGCTGTTTTTT.

This clonotype has a count of ten or more. The chain recombines TRBV27 with TRBJ1-1, with 9 bases aligning to TRBD1. CDR3 length equals 16 residues. Germline loops: CDR1 MNHEY, CDR2 SMNVEV (reference sequence). The ends lost 4 bases at V and 1 base at J; junction bases unmatched: 7. The CDR3: CASSSFPGQGNTEAFF. The CDR3 DNA is TGTGCCAGCAGTTCCTTCCCGGGACAGGGGAACACTGAAGCTTTCTTT.

This clonotype has ten or more counts. The chain's CDR3 is CASSLAGGLAGGLSYNEQFF. The CDR3 region has the DNA TGCGCCAGCAGCTTGGCCGGGGGACTAGCGGGGGGGCTTTCCTACAATGAGCAGTTCTTC. The genes are TRBV5-1 and TRBJ2-1; 16 bases fit TRBD2. Per the germline V gene, CDR1 is SGHRS and CDR2 is YFSETQ. V shed 0 bases and J 1 base; nucleotides not matched to a gene: 7. CDR3 length equals 20 residues.

J is TRBJ1-1 and V is TRBV27; D call uncertain. The germline V gene has CDR1 MNHEY and CDR2 SMNVEV (reference sequence). The ends were cut back, 4 bases at V and 0 bases at J, with 9 bases in the middle. This CDR3 contains 14 residues. CDR3 sequence: CASSSTVMNTEAFF. The CDR3 DNA follows: TGTGCCAGCAGTTCTACAGTCATGAACACTGAAGCTTTCTTT.

The V and J genes are TRBV27 and TRBJ1-1, with D uncertain. Trimming took off 4 bases at V and 1 base at J, with 10 bases between the two ends. CDR3 length: 14 amino acids. Per the germline V gene, CDR1 is MNHEY and CDR2 is SMNVEV (reference sequence). In DNA form, the CDR3 reads TGTGCCAGCAGTTCTATGGACCGGAACACTGAAGCTTTCTTT. Protein product: CASSSMDRNTEAFF.

This clonotype has just a few counts. The V gene is TRBV6-2 or TRBV6-3, the J gene TRBJ2-7, with 7 bases fitting TRBD1. This CDR3 contains 13 residues. Germline V CDR1 and CDR2: MNHEY, SVGEGT. J was trimmed by 5 bases and V by 4 bases; bases with no gene match: 5. CDR3 DNA: TGTGCCAGCAGTTTTTGGACAGGCGACGAGCAGTACTTC. Translation: CASSFWTGDEQYF.

This clonotype was picked up a small number of times. The V and J genes are TRBV15 and TRBJ2-3, with 9 bases fitting TRBD2. CDR1 is LNHNV, CDR2 YYDKDF, per germline (reference sequence). Unmatched junction bases numbered 16, after V lost 3 bases and J lost 0 bases. The CDR3 is 20 residues long. The DNA for the CDR3 is TGTGCCACCAGCAGTGTCGGAATGGTAGCGGGAGCCGATAGCACAGATACGCAGTATTTT. This encodes CATSSVGMVAGADSTDTQYF.

V is TRBV19 and J is TRBJ2-1; D ambiguous. Between the trimmed V and J ends, which lost 5 bases and 0 bases, there was a span of 8 bases. Germline lookup yields CDR1 LNHDA and CDR2 SQIVND (reference sequence). The CDR3 is 14 amino acids. In DNA, the CDR3 is TGTGCCAGTAGTCCTCAACCCTCCTACAATGAGCAGTTCTTC. It encodes CASSPQPSYNEQFF.

The chain couples TRBV7-9 to TRBJ1-1; possible D gene TRBD1, 6 bases. The CDR3 loop spans 15 amino acids. V was trimmed by 4 bases and J by 5 bases, leaving 17 bases between them. Germline CDR1 and CDR2: SEHNR and FQNEAQ (reference sequence). This CDR3 reads CASSSRPAGVTEAFF. The CDR3 DNA is TGTGCCAGCAGCTCCAGACCCGCAGGGGTTACTGAAGCTTTCTTT.

Only a few counts were recorded for this clonotype. CDR3 loop: CASGELFSAEQYF. The DNA of the CDR3 is TGTGCCAGCGGGGAACTATTCTCGGCCGAGCAGTACTTC. The genes are TRBV12-3 or TRBV12-4 and TRBJ2-7, with D uncertain. CDR3 length: 13 residues. V was clipped by 8 bases and J by 6 bases, with 17 bases between them.

This clonotype has more than one count but fewer than ten. The genes are TRBV6-4 and TRBJ2-1, with TRBD2 matching 11 bases. J lost 2 bases, V lost 3 bases, and 9 bases had no gene match. Germline lookup yields CDR1 MRHNA and CDR2 SNTAGT. This CDR3 comprises 18 residues. The CDR3 sequence: CASSEIAGGPPTYNEQFF. The DNA of the CDR3 is TGTGCCAGCAGTGAGATAGCGGGGGGGCCACCAACCTACAATGAGCAGTTCTTC.

The chain combines TRBV4-1 with TRBJ1-4, with D uncertain. The CDR3 has 16 residues. Trimming stripped 0 bases from V and 3 bases from J, with 11 bases between. Germline loops: CDR1 MGHRA, CDR2 YSYEKL. DNA for the CDR3: TGCGCCAGCAGCCAAGAGCGAGGGTCAGCTAATGAAAAACTGTTTTTT. It yields the protein CASSQERGSANEKLFF.

This clonotype was seen ten or more times. The V gene is TRBV6-5, the J gene TRBJ2-7; 7 bases match TRBD2. CDR3 size: 15 residues. Germline V gene data show CDR1 as MNHEY and CDR2 as SVGAGI. V lost 3 bases, J lost 5 bases, and 10 bases stayed unmatched. CDR3: CASSYQGRGVDEQYF. As DNA, the CDR3 is TGTGCCAGCAGTTATCAGGGCCGGGGGGTCGACGAGCAGTACTTC.

This clonotype turned up a few times. The chain joins TRBV4-1 to TRBJ1-5, with D perhaps TRBD1 (5 bases). V lost 0 bases to trimming and J lost 5 bases, with 17 bases between them. Germline values: CDR1 MGHRA, CDR2 YSYEKL. CDR3 length: 17 residues. CDR3 loop: CASSQEGVGRVDQPQHF. In DNA, the CDR3 is TGCGCCAGCAGCCAAGAGGGTGTCGGCAGGGTGGATCAGCCCCAGCATTTT.

The sample holds a few counts of this clonotype. V gene TRBV28 combines with J gene TRBJ2-5; maybe TRBD1 (6 bases). The CDR3 runs to 13 residues. Germline V gives CDR1 MDHEN, CDR2 SYDVKM. Trimming shortened V by 6 bases and J by 5 bases, and 13 bases separated the two germline ends. CDR3 loop: CASRHRVGETQYF. The CDR3 bases are TGTGCCAGCAGGCACAGGGTCGGGGAGACCCAGTACTTC.

This clonotype was detected ten times or more. V gene TRBV9 combines with J gene TRBJ2-7, with D uncertain. CDR3 length: 13 amino acids. Trimming took 4 bases from V and 4 from J, leaving 12 bases between them. CDR1 and CDR2 (germline): SGDLS, YYNGEE. CDR3 amino acids: CASSNGVGYEQYF. The CDR3 bases are TGTGCCAGCAGCAACGGAGTGGGATACGAGCAGTACTTC.

This clonotype was counted many times. V gene TRBV6-5 combines with J gene TRBJ2-2; D not certain. Germline CDR1 reads MNHEY; CDR2 reads SVGAGI. V was clipped by 2 bases and J by 1 base, with 2 bases between them. CDR3 length: 13 residues. This chain's CDR3 is CASSYVNTGELFF. Written as DNA, the CDR3 is TGTGCCAGCAGTTACGTGAACACCGGGGAGCTGTTTTTT.

The chain recombines TRBV6-1 with TRBJ2-5, with D unclear. V was pared by 7 bases and J by 4 bases, with 10 bases between. The CDR3 has 12 amino acids. Looked up from germline, CDR1 is MNHNS and CDR2 is SASEGT. As DNA, the CDR3 is TGTGCCAGCACGCGAAACCGAGAGACCCAGTACTTC. Encoded protein: CASTRNRETQYF.

At least ten counts were recorded for this clonotype. V gene TRBV7-9 combines with J gene TRBJ2-3; D uncertain. Trimming shortened V by 4 bases and J by 4 bases, and 12 bases separated the two germline ends. Germline CDR1 and CDR2: SEHNR and FQNEAQ (reference sequence). This CDR3 contains 14 residues. The CDR3, as DNA: TGTGCCAGCAGCTCTTCGGTCGGCGCAGATACGCAGTATTTT. Translated, it gives CASSSSVGADTQYF.

This clonotype was recorded many times. The chain recombines TRBV5-1 with TRBJ2-5; D is ambiguous. CDR3 length: 15 residues. Germline V lookup: CDR1 SGHRS, CDR2 YFSETQ. V was pared by 5 bases and J by 3 bases, with 17 bases between. The CDR3 DNA follows: TGCGCCAGCAGGCGACCACTTAAAGAGAAAGAGACCCAGTACTTC. Translation gives CASRRPLKEKETQYF.

This clonotype was seen more than once but under ten times. This chain uses TRBV4-2 with TRBJ1-2; 7 bases are shared with TRBD1. The J segment lost 6 bases and the V segment lost 0 bases, leaving 13 bases of the junction unmatched. The CDR3 spans 17 residues. CDR1 and CDR2 from the germline V gene are LGHNA and YNFKEQ. CDR3 DNA sequence: TGTGCCAGCAGCCAAGATAGGACCCGGGACAGTCGTGATGGCTACACCTTC. Translated: CASSQDRTRDSRDGYTF.

This clonotype has just a few counts. This sequence joins TRBV4-1 and TRBJ1-2, with D hard to call. This CDR3 is built from 13 residues. Deletions cut 1 base from V and 4 bases from J, with 7 bases between. Germline CDR1 and CDR2: MGHRA and YSYEKL. CDR3 coding DNA: TGCGCCAGCAGCCAAGCCAAGGCCTATGGCTACACCTTC. It codes for CASSQAKAYGYTF.

The CDR3 loop is CASIGGLRAGELFF. The CDR3 coding sequence is TGTGCCAGCATTGGGGGGCTAAGGGCCGGGGAGCTGTTTTTT. The chain recombines TRBV2 with TRBJ2-2; D tentatively reads TRBD1 or TRBD2 (6 bases each). CDR3 length: 14 amino acids. Germline loops: CDR1 SNHLY, CDR2 FYNNEI. V was trimmed by 7 bases and J by 6 bases, leaving 15 bases between them. Looking up the rest from reference TRBV2 and TRBJ2-2 gives the full variable domain: EPEVTQTPSHQVTQMGQEVILRCVPISNHLYFYWYRQILGQKVEFLVSFYNNEISEKSEIFDDQFSVERPDGSNFTLKIRSTKLEDSAMYFCASIGGLRAGELFFGEGSRLTVL.

The CDR3 DNA is TGTGCCAGCAGCATGGGGAGCGGGACTACGACCCAGTACTTC. It yields the protein CASSMGSGTTTQYF. The chain employs TRBV9 and TRBJ2-5, with TRBD2 matching 7 bases. The CDR3 totals 14 residues. Germline V gene sequence: CDR1 SGDLS, CDR2 YYNGEE. V trimming: 4 bases; J trimming: 7 bases; junction bases outside the gene matches: 10.

The V gene is TRBV5-1, the J gene TRBJ2-5, with 8 positions matching TRBD1. With 5 bases clipped from V and 2 bases from J, the junction kept 8 bases outside the gene matches. CDR1 and CDR2 (germline): SGHRS, YFSETQ. CDR3 size: 15 residues. DNA for the CDR3: TGCGCCAGCAGGGCCGACAGGGGCCGTCAAGAGACCCAGTACTTC. This codes for CASRADRGRQETQYF.

There are many counts of this clonotype. This chain links TRBV5-1 with TRBJ1-1; tentative D call: TRBD1 (6 bases). The CDR3 runs to 15 residues. Germline-derived CDR1 and CDR2 are SGHRS and YFSETQ. V lost 4 bases and J 5 bases, leaving 18 bases between the germline ends. CDR3 loop: CASSTEGVAGTEAFF. CDR3 DNA: TGCGCCAGCAGCACCGAGGGGGTAGCGGGAACTGAAGCTTTCTTT.

This clonotype has a handful of counts. CDR3 protein: CASSSSIIAGGSYEQYF. The CDR3, as DNA: TGTGCCAGCAGCTCCAGCATCATAGCGGGAGGATCCTACGAGCAGTACTTC. This chain joins TRBV6-1 and TRBJ2-7, with 10 positions matching TRBD2. Trimming at V came to 6 bases and at J to 1 base, leaving 12 bases not matched to a gene. The CDR3 length is 17 residues. Germline V gene data show CDR1 as MNHNS and CDR2 as SASEGT.

This clonotype has just a few counts. The chain combines TRBV12-3 or TRBV12-4 with TRBJ2-2, with D possibly being TRBD1 (5 bases). Trimming pared 7 bases from V and 7 bases from J, leaving 13 bases between. The CDR3 has 13 amino acids. The chain's CDR3 is CASTPGIDGELFF. In nucleotides, the CDR3 is TGTGCCAGCACTCCAGGGATTGACGGGGAGCTGTTTTTT.

This chain uses TRBV7-9 with TRBJ2-2; D might be TRBD2 (6 bases). Germline lookup yields CDR1 SEHNR and CDR2 FQNEAQ (reference sequence). The V and J ends lost 3 bases and 4 bases respectively, with 9 bases between them. This CDR3 has 14 residues. CDR3 in DNA: TGTGCCAGCAGCTTTGGGGGGTTCACCGGGGAGCTGTTTTTT. Translation: CASSFGGFTGELFF.

This clonotype turned up a few times. DNA of the CDR3: TGCGCCAGCAGCCGAGGACAAGGTAGCACAGATACGCAGTATTTT. Protein product: CASSRGQGSTDTQYF. The rearrangement links TRBV4-1 to TRBJ2-3, with a possible D match to TRBD1 (5 bases). This CDR3 has 15 residues. Germline V gives CDR1 MGHRA, CDR2 YSYEKL. Trimming shortened V by 4 bases and J by 0 bases, and 11 bases separated the two germline ends.